A single sample gave rise to the 21 T cell receptor beta chains below, sequenced in a study of cytomegalovirus exposure and HLA in healthy donors. Produced via immunoSEQ multiplex PCR; TCRdb's table is partial and in-frame only. The table has roughly 60,000 clones, just under 95% seen once; the top ten hold about 2.2%. The source material was PBMCs. The receptors come from a young man in good health and CMV-seronegative.

This clone has just one count. The chain employs TRBV5-4 and TRBJ2-3; D is ambiguous. There are 14 residues in the CDR3. The germline V gene encodes CDR1 SGHNT and CDR2 YYREEE (reference sequence). Trimming pared 0 bases from V and 2 bases from J, leaving 7 bases between. This chain's CDR3 is CASSLVQYTDTQYF. The CDR3 DNA reads TGTGCCAGCAGCTTGGTCCAGTACACAGATACGCAGTATTTT.

The chain recombines TRBV4-2 with TRBJ2-1, with 14 bases aligning to TRBD2. The CDR3 runs 23 residues. Per germline, CDR1 LGHNA and CDR2 YNFKEQ. V was clipped by 1 base and J by 7 bases; unmatched bases: 24. In nucleotides, the CDR3 is TGTGCCAGCAGCCAAGTTCCAAAGTCTCCGGGACTAGCGGGAGCATACCGGGGGAATGAGCAGTTCTTC. This sequence encodes CASSQVPKSPGLAGAYRGNEQFF.

The chain couples TRBV19 to TRBJ1-2; tentatively, D is TRBD1 (5 bases). With 0 bases removed from V and 2 bases from J, the gap between germline ends came to 10 bases. The CDR3 totals 15 residues. Germline-derived CDR1 and CDR2 are LNHDA and SQIVND (reference sequence). The CDR3 DNA sequence: TGTGCCAGTAGTATAGAGGCCAGGGCGAACTATGGCTACACCTTC. Translation: CASSIEARANYGYTF.

The chain recombines TRBV5-6 with TRBJ2-7; 8 bases match TRBD1. Germline V gene sequence: CDR1 SGHDT, CDR2 YYEEEE. This CDR3 has 14 amino acids. Trimming at V came to 4 bases and at J to 3 bases, leaving 6 bases not matched to a gene. The CDR3 DNA sequence: TGTGCCAGCAGCAACCCGGGACAGGTCTACGAGCAGTACTTC. Translating it yields CASSNPGQVYEQYF.

V and J are TRBV28 and TRBJ1-1; D remains ambiguous. Germline V gene sequence: CDR1 MDHEN, CDR2 SYDVKM. Trimming pared 0 bases from V and 1 base from J, leaving 12 bases between. The CDR3 is 16 residues long. The CDR3: CASSLCVGCGNTEAFF. In nucleotides, the CDR3 is TGTGCCAGCAGTTTATGCGTCGGCTGCGGGAACACTGAAGCTTTCTTT.

The chain has TRBV27 and TRBJ2-1; 10 bases fit TRBD2. CDR1 and CDR2 from the germline V gene are MNHEY and SMNVEV (reference sequence). The CDR3 contains 14 residues. The ends lost 5 bases at V and 4 bases at J; junction bases unmatched: 2. DNA of the CDR3: TGTGCCAGCAGTAGACTAGCGGGTTACAATGAGCAGTTCTTC. Protein: CASSRLAGYNEQFF.

The CDR3 is CATRSGPGGYNEQFF. Written as DNA, the CDR3 is TGTGCCACCCGATCGGGCCCGGGAGGTTACAATGAGCAGTTCTTC. The genes are TRBV10-3 and TRBJ2-1; TRBD2 aligns across 7 bases. Losses at the gene ends were 10 bases for V and 4 bases for J; bases not matched to a gene: 13. Germline-derived CDR1 and CDR2 are ENHRY and SYGVKD. The CDR3 sequence is 15 residues long.

The sample holds one count of this clone. This chain uses TRBV29-1 with TRBJ1-2; a possible D gene is TRBD1 (6 bases). The germline V and J ends were trimmed by 7 bases and 8 bases, with 17 bases remaining between them. From germline, CDR1 is SQVTM and CDR2 ANQGSEA. There are 12 residues in the CDR3. The CDR3 sequence: CSAQGTQGGYTF. CDR3 sequence (DNA): TGCAGCGCTCAGGGGACCCAAGGAGGCTACACCTTC.

This clone was seen a single time. The chain carries TRBV5-6 and TRBJ1-1; TRBD1 is a possible D gene (6 bases). CDR3 size: 13 residues. The germline V and J ends were trimmed by 5 bases and 1 base, with 9 bases remaining between them. Per germline, CDR1 SGHDT and CDR2 YYEEEE. CDR3 sequence: CASRGGGNTEAFF. In nucleotides, the CDR3 is TGTGCCAGCAGGGGAGGGGGGAACACTGAAGCTTTCTTT.

This clone was seen just once. This rearrangement joins TRBV6-6 to TRBJ2-6, with D maybe TRBD2 (6 bases). Germline V gene lookup returns CDR1 MNHNY and CDR2 SVGAGI (reference sequence). CDR3 length: 16 residues. The ends were cut back, 2 bases at V and 7 bases at J, with 15 bases in the middle. In nucleotides, the CDR3 is TGTGCCAGCAGTTACGGAGGGACCAGTCTAGCCAACGTCCTGACTTTC. This sequence encodes CASSYGGTSLANVLTF.

V usage is TRBV30 and J usage is TRBJ2-7; no clear D gene. The germline V gene has CDR1 GTSNPN and CDR2 SVGIG (reference sequence). The CDR3 has 14 residues. Trimming took 2 bases from V and 2 from J, leaving 13 bases between them. The CDR3 here is CAWSTPESPYEQYF. As DNA, the CDR3 is TGTGCCTGGAGTACCCCGGAGAGTCCCTACGAGCAGTACTTC.

V gene TRBV28 combines with J gene TRBJ2-2; no clear D. Trimming removed 1 base at V and 0 bases at J, with 9 bases between. The length of the CDR3 is 16 residues. Germline V gene lookup returns CDR1 MDHEN and CDR2 SYDVKM. In nucleotides, the CDR3 is TGTGCCAGCAGTTTATTTGCAGGATCGAACACCGGGGAGCTGTTTTTT. This encodes CASSLFAGSNTGELFF.

The J gene is TRBJ2-1, the V gene TRBV5-5; possibly TRBD2 for D (5 bases). V was pared by 7 bases and J by 9 bases, with 11 bases between. The CDR3 is 11 amino acids. Germline V lookup: CDR1 SGHKS, CDR2 YYEKEE (reference sequence). The CDR3 bases are TGTGCCAGCGCCGGGGAGCGTGAGCAGTTCTTC. Its translation: CASAGEREQFF.

The table lists this clone with a count of one. This sequence joins TRBV7-2 and TRBJ2-7; D is uncertain. CDR1 SGHTA and CDR2 FQGNSA come from the germline V gene. V was shortened by 5 bases and J by 4 bases, with 9 bases between the two germline ends. This CDR3 contains 12 residues. CDR3 sequence: CASSPAAYEQYF. In DNA form, the CDR3 reads TGTGCCAGCAGCCCCGCCGCGTACGAGCAGTACTTC.

The chain has TRBV29-1 and TRBJ2-2; 7 nucleotides match TRBD2. The length of the CDR3 is 15 residues. Germline values: CDR1 SQVTM, CDR2 ANQGSEA. V dropped 0 bases and J dropped 7; count of bases not matched to a gene: 8. The CDR3 region has the DNA TGCAGCGTTGAAGACCGAGGGAGGGTAGGCGGGGAGCTGTTTTTT. Amino acids: CSVEDRGRVGGELFF.

The chain's CDR3 is CASSVSSASGNLQRFF. In DNA, the CDR3 is TGTGCCAGCAGTGTCTCCTCGGCTAGCGGGAATCTCCAGCGGTTCTTC. This chain links TRBV6-1 with TRBJ2-1; 9 bases map to TRBD2. This CDR3 has 16 amino acids. Germline V lookup: CDR1 MNHNS, CDR2 SASEGT. J lost 15 bases, V lost 4 bases, and 19 bases had no gene match.

The chain recombines TRBV27 with TRBJ1-5; the D gene is possibly TRBD1 (5 bases). Looked up from germline, CDR1 is MNHEY and CDR2 is SMNVEV (reference sequence). This CDR3 is 15 amino acids long. V was pared by 3 bases and J by 2 bases, with 11 bases between. CDR3 region: CASSLGGFGNQPQHF. DNA of the CDR3: TGTGCCAGCAGTTTGGGGGGTTTCGGCAATCAGCCCCAGCATTTT.

The chain employs TRBV11-2 and TRBJ2-7; no clear D. The V end was cut by 0 bases, the J end by 2 bases, with 5 bases between. CDR1 SGHAT and CDR2 FQNNGV come from the germline V gene. The CDR3 covers 13 residues. This chain's CDR3 is CASSLESTYEQYF. The CDR3, as DNA: TGTGCCAGCAGCTTAGAATCAACCTACGAGCAGTACTTC.

The chain employs TRBV6-4 and TRBJ1-1, with unresolved D. Between the trimmed V and J ends, which lost 3 bases and 6 bases, there was a span of 14 bases. From germline, CDR1 is MRHNA and CDR2 SNTAGT. This CDR3 spans 14 amino acids. The CDR3 DNA sequence: TGTGCCAGCAGTGAGATTTTTGGAACAGCTGAAGCTTTCTTT. Its protein is CASSEIFGTAEAFF.

CDR3 residues: CASSQHSGDYNEQFF. The CDR3 DNA reads TGCGCCAGCAGCCAACACAGCGGGGACTACAATGAGCAGTTCTTC. The chain has TRBV4-1 and TRBJ2-1; 7 positions agree with TRBD2. Germline values: CDR1 MGHRA, CDR2 YSYEKL. V dropped 2 bases and J dropped 3; count of bases not matched to a gene: 4. This CDR3 spans 15 amino acids.

The rearrangement joins TRBV7-2 to TRBJ2-1, with D tentatively TRBD2 (6 bases). The germline V gene encodes CDR1 SGHTA and CDR2 FQGNSA. The CDR3 loop spans 19 amino acids. Trimming pared 5 bases from V and 5 bases from J, leaving 28 bases between. The CDR3 sequence: CASSIKDLEGGSTDNEQFF. In nucleotides, the CDR3 is TGTGCCAGCAGCATAAAAGATCTGGAAGGAGGGAGCACCGACAATGAGCAGTTCTTC. The full variable domain, rest sourced from reference TRBV7-2 and TRBJ2-1, is GAGVSQSPSNKVTEKGKDVELRCDPISGHTALYWYRQSLGQGLEFLIYFQGNSAPDKSGLPSDRFSAERTGGSVSTLTIQRTQQEDSAVYLCASSIKDLEGGSTDNEQFFGPGTRLTVL.